The clone carrying this TCR beta chain was picked up many times. Via MiXCR, TCRdb re-called the 5' RACE reads, giving one row per CDR3 protein. The table includes about 320,000 distinct CDR3 sequences, around 10% detected once. This sample is part of a study of T cells after yellow fever vaccination. Overall study context: Preparation used SMART-Seq v4 Ultra Low Input for the low-cell-number fractions.

This TCR came from a man between 18 and 35 years old who received the YFV17D yellow fever vaccine. This specimen consisted of CD4+ T cells sorted from PBMCs, obtained 45 days after the yellow fever booster vaccination.

The CDR3 DNA is TGTGCCAGCAGCACGGACAGGGATTACAATGAGCAGTTCTTC. Translated: CASSTDRDYNEQFF. The chain links TRBV12-3 or TRBV12-4 to TRBJ2-1; TRBD1 matches 8 bases. V lost 6 bases to trimming and J lost 4 bases; unmatched junction nucleotides: 5. The CDR3 totals 14 residues.